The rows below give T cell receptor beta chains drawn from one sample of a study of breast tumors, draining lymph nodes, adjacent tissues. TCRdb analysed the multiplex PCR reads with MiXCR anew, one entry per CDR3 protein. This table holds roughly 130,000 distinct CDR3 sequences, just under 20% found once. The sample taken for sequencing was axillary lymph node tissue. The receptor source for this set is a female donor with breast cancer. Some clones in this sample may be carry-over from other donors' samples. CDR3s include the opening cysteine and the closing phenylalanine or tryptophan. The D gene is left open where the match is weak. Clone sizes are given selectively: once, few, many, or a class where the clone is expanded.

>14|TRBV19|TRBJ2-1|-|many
TGTGCCAGTTCCCCAGCTGGATCCTCCCATGAGCAGTTCTTC
CASSPAGSSHEQFF
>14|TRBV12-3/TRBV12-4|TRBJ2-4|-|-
TGTGCCAGCAGTTCCCGGGCAGATGGAAACATTCAGTACTTC
CASSSRADGNIQYF
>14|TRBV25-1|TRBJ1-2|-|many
TGTGCCAGCAGTGAACGCGGAGGGGACTATGGCTACACCTTC
CASSERGGDYGYTF
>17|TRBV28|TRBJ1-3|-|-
TGTGCCAGCAGTTTAGGGGGGGCGCGGGTCTCTGGAAACACCATATATTTT
CASSLGGARVSGNTIYF
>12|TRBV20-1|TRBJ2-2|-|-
TGCAGTGCTAGAGGAAGCACCGGGGAGCTGTTTTTT
CSARGSTGELFF
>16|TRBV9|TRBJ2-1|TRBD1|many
TGTGCCAGCAGCGTAGGCACAGGGGGCAGCTACAATGAGCAGTTCTTC
CASSVGTGGSYNEQFF
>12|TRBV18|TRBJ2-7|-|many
TGTGCCAGCTCACCAGGGTCCTACGAGCAGTACTTC
CASSPGSYEQYF
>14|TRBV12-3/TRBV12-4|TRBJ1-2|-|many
TGTGCCACCAAACCCGGGGGGACGAACTATGGCTACACCTTC
CATKPGGTNYGYTF
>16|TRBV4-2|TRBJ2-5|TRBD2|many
TGTGCCAGCAGCCAAGGGACTAGCGGGAGTGTAGAGACCCAGTACTTC
CASSQGTSGSVETQYF
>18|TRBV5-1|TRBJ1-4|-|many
TGCGCCAGCAGCCTTGGGGAATCCGGGACTGCCGCAAATGAAAAACTGTTTTTT
CASSLGESGTAANEKLFF
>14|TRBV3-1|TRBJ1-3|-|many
TGTGCCAGCACCCCCCAAGGGGCTGGAAACACCATATATTTT
CASTPQGAGNTIYF
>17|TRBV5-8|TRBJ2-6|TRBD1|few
TGTGCCAGCAGCTTGGTCCAGGGGGCGCCTGGGGCCAACGTCCTGACTTTC
CASSLVQGAPGANVLTF
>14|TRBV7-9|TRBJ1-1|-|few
TGTGCCAGCAGCTTATTGTCTACAGGAGGAGAAGCTTTCTTT
CASSLLSTGGEAFF
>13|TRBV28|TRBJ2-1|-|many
TGTGCCAGCAGTGTAGCGGCGGACAATGAGCAGTTCTTC
CASSVAADNEQFF
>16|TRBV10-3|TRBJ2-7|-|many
TGTGCCATCAGGGGGGGGACAGCCCAAAGCTCCTACGAGCAGTACTTC
CAIRGGTAQSSYEQYF
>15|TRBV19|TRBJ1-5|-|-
TGTGCCAGTAAACTGCGGGGGGGGGTAGACCAGCCCCAGCATTTT
CASKLRGGVDQPQHF
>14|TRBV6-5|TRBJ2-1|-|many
TGTGCCAGCAGTTACTCGACAGTATACAATGAGCAGTTCTTC
CASSYSTVYNEQFF
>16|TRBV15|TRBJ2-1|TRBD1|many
TGTGCCACCAGCAGGGGGACAGTCGGCTCCTACAATGAGCAGTTCTTC
CATSRGTVGSYNEQFF
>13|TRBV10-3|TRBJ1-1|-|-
TGTGCCATCAGTGATACGGCGAACACTGAAGCTTTCTTT
CAISDTANTEAFF
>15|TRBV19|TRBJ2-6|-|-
TGTGCCAGTAGTACCCGAGATCGGGGGGCCAACGTCCTGACTTTC
CASSTRDRGANVLTF
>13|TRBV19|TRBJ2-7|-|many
TGTGCCAGTAGTATTACGGGGACCTACGAGCAGTACTTC
CASSITGTYEQYF
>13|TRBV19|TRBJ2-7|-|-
TGTGCCAGTAGTATCCAGGTCAACTACGAGCAGTACTTC
CASSIQVNYEQYF
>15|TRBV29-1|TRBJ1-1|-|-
TGCAGCGTTGAAGATCGTGGACGGCTGAACACTGAAGCTTTCTTT
CSVEDRGRLNTEAFF
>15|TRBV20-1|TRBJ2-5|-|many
TGCAGTGCTAGCACGCAACACTTGTACCAAGAGACCCAGTACTTC
CSASTQHLYQETQYF
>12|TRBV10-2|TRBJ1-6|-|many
TGCGCCAGCAGTGGAATAAATTCACCCCTCCACTTT
CASSGINSPLHF
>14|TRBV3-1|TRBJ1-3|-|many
TGTGCCAGCAGCCAAGAGGGTTGGAGAAACACCATATATTTT
CASSQEGWRNTIYF
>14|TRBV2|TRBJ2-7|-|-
TGTGCCAGCAGTGAAAAGGCGGGCCACTACGAGCAGTACTTC
CASSEKAGHYEQYF
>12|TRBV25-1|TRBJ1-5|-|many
TGTGCCAGCAATTATGGCAATCAGCCCCAGCATTTT
CASNYGNQPQHF
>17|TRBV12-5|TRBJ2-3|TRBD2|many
TGTGCTAGTGGTTTGGCCAGCGGGGGTTTACGCCCAGATACGCAGTATTTT
CASGLASGGLRPDTQYF
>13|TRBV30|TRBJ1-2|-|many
TGTGCCTGGAGTGTACGTGTTAACTATGGCTACACCTTC
CAWSVRVNYGYTF
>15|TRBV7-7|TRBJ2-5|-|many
TGTGCTAGCAGCTTATGGAGGTCAGAACAAGAGACCCAGTACTTC
CASSLWRSEQETQYF
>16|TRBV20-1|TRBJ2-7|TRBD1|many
TGCAGTGCTAGAGGAGTCCGGGACAGGAGGTCCTACGAGCAGTACTTC
CSARGVRDRRSYEQYF
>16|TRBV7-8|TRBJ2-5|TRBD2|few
TGTGCCAGCAGCCTCCCGGGACTAGCGACCCCAGAGACCCAGTACTTC
CASSLPGLATPETQYF
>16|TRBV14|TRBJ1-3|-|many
TGTGCCAGCAGCCAGGGACGGACGAGCTCTGGAAACACCATATATTTT
CASSQGRTSSGNTIYF
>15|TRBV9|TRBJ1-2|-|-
TGTGCCAGCAGCCACATCTGGGGAGGTAACTATGGCTACACCTTC
CASSHIWGGNYGYTF
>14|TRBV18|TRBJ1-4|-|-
TGTGCCAGCTCACCATCGGGAACTAATGAAAAACTGTTTTTT
CASSPSGTNEKLFF
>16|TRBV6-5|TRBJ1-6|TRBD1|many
TGTGCCAGCCGAGACAGGGTGGCAGTCCGGAATTCACCCCTCCACTTT
CASRDRVAVRNSPLHF
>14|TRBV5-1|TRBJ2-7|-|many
TGCGCCAGCAGCTCTATGTTTGCGGAATACGAGCAGTACTTC
CASSSMFAEYEQYF
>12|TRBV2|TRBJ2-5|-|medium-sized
TGTGCCAGCAGCCCCAGGGGGGGGACCCAGTACTTC
CASSPRGGTQYF
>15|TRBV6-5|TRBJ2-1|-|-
TGTGCCAGCATCAAAGGAGGGGCCCTATACAATGAGCAGTTCTTC
CASIKGGALYNEQFF
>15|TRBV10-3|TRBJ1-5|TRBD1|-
TGTGCCATCAGTGGGAGGGAGGGGGCGAATCAGCCCCAGCATTTT
CAISGREGANQPQHF
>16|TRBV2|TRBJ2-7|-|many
TGTGCCAGCAGCGGGACGGGACTCTCGATCTCCTACGAGCAGTACTTC
CASSGTGLSISYEQYF
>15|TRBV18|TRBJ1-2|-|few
TGTGCCAGCTCACCAGAGGGGTCCCGGGGATACGGCTACACCTTC
CASSPEGSRGYGYTF
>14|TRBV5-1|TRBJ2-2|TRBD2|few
TGCGCCAGCAAGGGTTGGCGGGAGTCCGGGGAGCTGTTTTTT
CASKGWRESGELFF
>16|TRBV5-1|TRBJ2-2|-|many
TGCGCCAGCAGCTTGGTTGGAGGGGTGAACACCGGGGAGCTGTTTTTT
CASSLVGGVNTGELFF
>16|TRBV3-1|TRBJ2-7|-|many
TGTGCCAGCAGCCGTAAGGGGGGACAAATCTCCTACGAGCAGTACTTC
CASSRKGGQISYEQYF
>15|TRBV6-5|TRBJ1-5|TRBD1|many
TGTGCCAGCAGTTACAACAGGGGCGCGGACCAGCCCCAGCATTTT
CASSYNRGADQPQHF
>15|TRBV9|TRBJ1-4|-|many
TGTGCCAGCAGCGTAGACAATCGAGGGAATGAAAAACTGTTTTTT
CASSVDNRGNEKLFF
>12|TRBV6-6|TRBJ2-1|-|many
TGTGCCAGCAGTTACCAGTACAATGAGCAGTTCTTC
CASSYQYNEQFF
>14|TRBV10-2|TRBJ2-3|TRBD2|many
TGCGCCAGTGAGCGGGGGGCTAGCACAGATACGCAGTATTTT
CASERGASTDTQYF
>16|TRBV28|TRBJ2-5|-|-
TGTGCCAGCAGTCCTCCCCCGGGCGGATTCCAAGAGACCCAGTACTTC
CASSPPPGGFQETQYF
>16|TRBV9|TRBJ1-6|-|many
TGTGCCAGCAGCGCCCTACCGGGAAAAGTTAATTCACCCCTCCACTTT
CASSALPGKVNSPLHF
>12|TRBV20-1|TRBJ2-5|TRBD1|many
TGCAGTGCCCAGACAGGGGGCGAGACCCAGTACTTC
CSAQTGGETQYF
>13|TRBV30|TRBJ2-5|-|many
TGTGCCTGGAACTCAGGACAGAAAGAGACCCAGTACTTC
CAWNSGQKETQYF
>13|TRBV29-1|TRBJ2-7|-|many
TGCAGCGTCCTTCTGGGGGCCTCCTACGAGCAGTACTTC
CSVLLGASYEQYF